This T cell receptor beta chain was captured in a study of cytomegalovirus exposure and HLA in healthy donors. About the study: Most donors, 81% of more than 300 genotyped, fell in the Caucasian-associated ancestry cluster.

Use of 60 Vbeta and 13 Jbeta primers characterized the PCR. Profiled with immunoSEQ multiplex PCR; TCRdb holds only in-frame clones, not every one. Of around 80,000 clones listed, around 60% are singletons. General study points: Near-uniform donor sequencing depth was presumed by presence/absence analyses. Later, an analysis showed that TCR beta chains associated with HLA were more clonally expanded than others that were equally common.

This clone appeared once. Its target is not known. This CDR3 has 15 residues. Germline CDR1 reads SEHNR; CDR2 reads FQNEAQ (reference sequence). The V gene end was trimmed by 7 bases and the J gene end by 5 bases; junction bases not matched to a gene: 13. This TCR was sampled from a male donor in good health and CMV-seropositive. V gene TRBV7-9 combines with J gene TRBJ2-7, with 8 bases identical to TRBD2. The sample taken for sequencing was PBMCs. The chain's CDR3 is CASTTGQREIDEQYF. For the CDR3, the DNA is TGTGCCAGCACCACCGGGCAGCGGGAGATCGACGAGCAGTACTTC.